The 3 T cell receptor beta chains below were found in one sample sequenced in a study of beta chain features in type 1 diabetes. Study conclusions and caveats: TCRB CDR3s from Type 1 diabetes patients were moderately but significantly shorter in all four CD4+ subsets.

These TCRs' antigens remain unknown. Sequencing targeted expressed TCRB transcripts, as all isolated RNA had been reverse transcribed. Sequenced by immunoSEQ multiplex PCR; TCRdb stores in-frame clones only, minus some. The sample lists hundreds of thousands of clones; roughly 13% were seen once. Sequencing was performed on naive CD4+ T cells from blood. The source is a young man with type 1 diabetes.

This clone was seen only a few times. CDR3 region: CAWSEKAGPTYEQYF. The CDR3 coding sequence is TGTGCCTGGAGTGAAAAAGCGGGTCCCACCTACGAGCAGTACTTC. This sequence joins TRBV30 and TRBJ2-7, with D tentatively TRBD2 (6 bases). Trimming stripped 1 base from V and 2 bases from J, with 15 bases between. This CDR3 contains 15 residues. Germline CDR1 is GTSNPN and CDR2 is SVGIG (reference sequence).

The chain is built from TRBV18 and TRBJ2-2, with unresolved D. The V and J ends lost 2 bases and 1 base respectively, with 5 bases between them. CDR3 length equals 14 residues. CDR1 KGHSH and CDR2 LQKENI come from the germline V gene. The CDR3 sequence is CASSPGVNTGELFF. CDR3 nucleotide sequence: TGTGCCAGCTCACCAGGGGTGAACACCGGGGAGCTGTTTTTT.

This clone came up a few times. The chain has TRBV29-1 and TRBJ1-4, with unresolved D. V was shortened by 3 bases and J by 7 bases, with 15 bases between the two germline ends. The CDR3 runs 14 residues. CDR1 SQVTM and CDR2 ANQGSEA come from the germline V gene. The CDR3 region has the DNA TGCAGCGTTGACTCTGCGGGGTCGGTTGAAAAACTGTTTTTT. This codes for CSVDSAGSVEKLFF.